This T cell receptor (beta chain) was recorded in a study of shared clonotypes between healthy human individuals. Sequenced by immunoSEQ multiplex PCR; TCRdb stores in-frame clones only, minus some. The data hold around 500,000 clones, with approximately 79% observed a single time. The J segment lost 5 bases and the V segment lost 4 bases, leaving 7 bases of the junction unmatched. Looked up from germline, CDR1 is GTSNPN and CDR2 is SVGIG (reference sequence). This CDR3 spans 14 amino acids. The J gene is TRBJ2-3, the V gene TRBV30, with 9 bases identical to TRBD2. This sequence originates from a woman aged 40-49 years in good health. Some clones in this sample may be carry-over from other donors' samples. The specimen sequenced was PBMCs. For the CDR3, the DNA is TGTGCCTGGACTAGCGGGATCTTGGGAGATACGCAGTATTTT. It encodes CAWTSGILGDTQYF.